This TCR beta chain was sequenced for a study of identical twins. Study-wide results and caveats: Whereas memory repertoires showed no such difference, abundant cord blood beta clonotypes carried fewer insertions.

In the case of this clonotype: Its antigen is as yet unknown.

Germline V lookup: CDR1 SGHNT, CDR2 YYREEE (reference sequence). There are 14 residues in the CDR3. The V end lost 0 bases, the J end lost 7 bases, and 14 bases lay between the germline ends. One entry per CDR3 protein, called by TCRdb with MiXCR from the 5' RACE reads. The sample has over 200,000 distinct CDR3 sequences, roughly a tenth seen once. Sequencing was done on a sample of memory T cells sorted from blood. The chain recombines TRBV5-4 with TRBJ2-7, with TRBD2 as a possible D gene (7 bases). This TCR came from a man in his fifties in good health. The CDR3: CASSLDLGGREQYF. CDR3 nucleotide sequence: TGTGCCAGCAGCTTGGATTTGGGGGGGCGAGAGCAGTACTTC.